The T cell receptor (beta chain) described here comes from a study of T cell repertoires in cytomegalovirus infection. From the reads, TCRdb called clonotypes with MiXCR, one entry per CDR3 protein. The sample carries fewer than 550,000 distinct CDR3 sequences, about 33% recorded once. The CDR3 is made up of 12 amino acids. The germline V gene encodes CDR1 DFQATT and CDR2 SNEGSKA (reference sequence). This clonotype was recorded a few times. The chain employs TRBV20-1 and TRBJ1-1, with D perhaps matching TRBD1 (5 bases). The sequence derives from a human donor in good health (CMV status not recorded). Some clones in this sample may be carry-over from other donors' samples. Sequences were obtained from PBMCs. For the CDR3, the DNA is TGCACACAGGACCCTCTGGACACTGAAGCTTTCTTT. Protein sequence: CTQDPLDTEAFF.